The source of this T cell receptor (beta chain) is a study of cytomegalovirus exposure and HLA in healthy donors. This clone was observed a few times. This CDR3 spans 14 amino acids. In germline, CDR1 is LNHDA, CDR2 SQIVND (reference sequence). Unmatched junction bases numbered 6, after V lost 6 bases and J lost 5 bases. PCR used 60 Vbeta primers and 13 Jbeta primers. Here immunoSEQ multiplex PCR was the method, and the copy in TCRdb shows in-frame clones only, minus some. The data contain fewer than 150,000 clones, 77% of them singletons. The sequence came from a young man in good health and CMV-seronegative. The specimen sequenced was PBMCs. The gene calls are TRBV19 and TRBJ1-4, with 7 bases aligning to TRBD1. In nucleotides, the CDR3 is TGTGCCAGTAGCCCGGGACAGACAAATGAAAAACTGTTTTTT. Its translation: CASSPGQTNEKLFF.